This T cell receptor (beta chain) came from a study of blood T cell repertoires in COVID-19. Trimming cost V 3 bases and J 4 bases; bases outside gene matches: 7. Germline assignment: CDR1 SGHTS and CDR2 YDEGEE. This CDR3 has 15 amino acids. The repertoire was sequenced with immunoSEQ multiplex PCR; TCRdb's copy has only in-frame clones and lacks some. The table shows about 440,000 clones, with around 90% occurring only once. This study enrolled people aged 18 to 89 from approximately 25 US geographic areas. Recovered Cohort 3 donors showed two negative PCRs, clearance, or symptom resolution. The J gene is TRBJ1-1, the V gene TRBV5-8; 9 nucleotides line up with TRBD1. This sequence was found in a man aged 18 to 29 who had recovered from COVID-19. The sequenced sample was PBMCs or T cells enriched from blood (not recorded which). The CDR3 here is CASSSDRGKGTEAFF. For the CDR3, the DNA is TGTGCCAGCAGCTCGGACAGGGGAAAGGGCACTGAAGCTTTCTTT.